This T cell receptor beta chain was captured in a study of CD8+CD57+ T cells in acquired aplastic anemia. Study-level background: Average DNA yield from sorted CD4+ and CD8+ cells was approximately 3 ug. Whole-study findings and limits: Significant differences in CD8+ Simpson's diversity were not observed between patients and controls.

About this clonotype itself: Its cognate antigen is unknown.

With 4 bases removed from V and 1 base from J, the gap between germline ends came to 13 bases. Germline assignment: CDR1 SQVTM and CDR2 ANQGSEA. This CDR3 is 14 amino acids long. Sequencing was done on patients that had shown CD8+CD57+ cell expansion by flow cytometry. Patients uniformly had severe acquired aplastic anemia. Genomic DNA, serving as template, underwent TCR beta VDJ and CDR3 profiling. TCRdb re-derived calls from the reads in MiXCR, one entry per CDR3 protein. The repertoire has around 500,000 distinct CDR3 sequences, about a third of them found once; the top ten carry 0.7% to 1%. V gene TRBV29-1 combines with J gene TRBJ1-2; a weak D match, TRBD1 (6 bases). Sequenced sample: sorted CD4+, CD8+, or CD8+CD57+ T cells (not recorded which) from PBMCs. The sequence was collected from a human donor with aplastic anemia. CDR3 protein: CSVGGGRGNYGYTF. DNA of the CDR3: TGCAGCGTTGGCGGGGGGCGCGGTAACTATGGCTACACCTTC.